This record covers a single T cell receptor (beta chain). This sample stems from a study of blood T cell repertoires in COVID-19. Looking at the study overall: Samples taken during acute and convalescent COVID-19 were collected in the United States, Italy and Spain. Nucleic acid was either cDNA or gDNA, and it came from T cells, B-cell-depleted T cells, or PBMCs.

Original methodology: Quantification of nucleated cells was approximated via reference gene primer amplification. Assay used: immunoSEQ multiplex PCR; TCRdb lists only in-frame clones, some missing. From that table come the V and J calls and clone size; the DNA was used to work out D and trimming. Of 30,000 to 35,000 clones listed, roughly 85% were seen once; the top ten hold approximately 3.6%. The CDR3 runs to 15 residues. Germline CDR1 SGDLS, CDR2 YYNGEE. Deletions cut 0 bases from V and 7 bases from J, with 14 bases between. What was sequenced was peripheral blood. This clonotype originated in a middle-aged man with acute or convalescent COVID-19. The genes are TRBV9 and TRBJ1-5; possible D gene TRBD1, 5 bases. The CDR3 reads CASSVAPGEAQPQHF. CDR3 in DNA: TGTGCCAGCAGCGTAGCTCCGGGGGAAGCCCAGCCCCAGCATTTT.